Following are 2 T cell receptor beta chains from one sample sequenced in a study of cytomegalovirus exposure and HLA in healthy donors. The PCR made use of 60 Vbeta and 13 Jbeta primers. Using immunoSEQ multiplex PCR, the repertoire was profiled, and TCRdb retains in-frame clones only, with some absent. The data contain about 120,000 clones, almost 85% of them seen just once; the ten biggest clones take up around 1.5%. Input material: PBMCs. These receptors originate from a woman between 18 and 29 years old in good health and CMV-seronegative.

This chain connects TRBV4-2 to TRBJ1-2; TRBD1 matches at 7 bases. The CDR3 loop spans 15 amino acids. With V trimmed by 0 bases and J by 4 bases, 5 bases remained unmatched. Germline assignment: CDR1 LGHNA and CDR2 YNFKEQ. CDR3 DNA: TGTGCCAGCAGCCAAGATTTAGGGGGCGGCTATGGCTACACCTTC. Its translation is CASSQDLGGGYGYTF.

The V and J genes are TRBV7-6 and TRBJ1-4; D remains unclear. The CDR3 length is 13 residues. Per germline, CDR1 SGHVS and CDR2 FNYEAQ. V shed 1 base and J shed 4 bases, with 4 bases lying between them. CDR3 bases: TGTGCCAGCAGCTTAGGGAGTAATGAAAAACTGTTTTTT. It is translated as CASSLGSNEKLFF.